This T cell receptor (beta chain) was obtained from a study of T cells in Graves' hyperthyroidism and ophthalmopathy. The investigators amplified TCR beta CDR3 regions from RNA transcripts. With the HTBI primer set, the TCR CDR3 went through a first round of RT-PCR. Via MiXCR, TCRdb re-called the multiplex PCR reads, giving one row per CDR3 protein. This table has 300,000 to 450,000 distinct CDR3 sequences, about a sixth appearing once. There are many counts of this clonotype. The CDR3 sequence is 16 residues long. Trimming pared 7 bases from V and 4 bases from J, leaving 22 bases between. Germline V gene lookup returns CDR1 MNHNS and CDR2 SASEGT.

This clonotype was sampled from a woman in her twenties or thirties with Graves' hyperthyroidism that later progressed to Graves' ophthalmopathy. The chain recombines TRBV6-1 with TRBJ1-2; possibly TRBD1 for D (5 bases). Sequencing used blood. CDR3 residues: CASIPVGRLLGYGYTF. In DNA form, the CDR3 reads TGTGCCAGCATCCCGGTGGGGCGCCTGTTAGGCTATGGCTACACCTTC.